What follows are 3 T cell receptor beta chains derived from one specimen sequenced in a study of cytomegalovirus exposure and HLA in healthy donors. Amplification used 60 Vbeta primers and 13 Jbeta primers. Libraries were prepared by immunoSEQ multiplex PCR; TCRdb keeps only in-frame clonotypes and omits some of them. The table lists about 190,000 clones, roughly four fifths of them singletons. Sample: PBMCs. All receptors come from a woman aged 30 to 39 in good health and CMV-seropositive.

The chain employs TRBV6-4 and TRBJ2-1, with 9 nucleotides matching TRBD2. After removal of 2 bases from V and 5 bases from J, the junction contained 7 bases not matched to a gene. In germline, CDR1 is MRHNA, CDR2 SNTAGT. The CDR3 has 16 residues. In DNA, the CDR3 is TGTGCCAGCAGTGACCGCGGGGGGGCCAGGGACAATGAGCAGTTCTTC. This encodes CASSDRGGARDNEQFF.

The J gene is TRBJ1-1, the V gene TRBV18; TRBD1 matches 7 bases. In germline, CDR1 is KGHSH, CDR2 LQKENI. This CDR3 is 16 amino acids long. V lost 3 bases and J lost 4; bases outside the gene matches: 11. This chain's CDR3 is CASSPTVEGAGTEAFF. The CDR3 DNA reads as TGTGCCAGCTCACCTACAGTGGAGGGGGCTGGCACTGAAGCTTTCTTT.

V is TRBV9 and J is TRBJ2-4; TRBD1 matches 9 bases. This CDR3 is 14 amino acids long. The V gene end was trimmed by 2 bases and the J gene end by 7 bases; junction bases not matched to a gene: 4. Germline V gene data show CDR1 as SGDLS and CDR2 as YYNGEE. The CDR3: CASSVSGTGNIQYF. The CDR3 nucleotides are TGTGCCAGCAGCGTCTCCGGGACAGGGAACATTCAGTACTTC.